This TCR beta chain was obtained from a study of beta chain features in type 1 diabetes. Study conclusions and caveats: Over-representation of high TCR-expressing cells was a possible consequence of cDNA sequencing. Patients with Type 1 diabetes showed moderately but significantly shorter TCRB CDR3s in all four CD4+ subsets.

This clone has just a few counts. Its antigen is as yet unknown. Expressed TCRB transcripts were sequenced because the entire RNA isolate underwent reverse transcription. Measured with immunoSEQ multiplex PCR; TCRdb has only the in-frame clones, and not every one. The sample holds about 160,000 clones; 8% to 8.5% are singletons and the top ten take around 0.5%. The V end lost 5 bases, the J end lost 6 bases, and 14 bases lay between the germline ends. This CDR3 region has 13 residues. Germline V gene sequence: CDR1 SGHRS, CDR2 YFSETQ. This clonotype was sampled from a woman in her late teens or twenties with type 1 diabetes. The chain links TRBV5-1 to TRBJ2-5; possibly TRBD1 for D (6 bases). Specimen: central memory CD4+ T cells from blood. The CDR3 loop is CASREQGSQTQYF. The DNA for the CDR3 is TGCGCCAGCAGGGAACAGGGTTCACAGACCCAGTACTTC.